Each of the 21 T cell receptor beta chains below was sequenced from the same sample in a study of T cell responses to AZD1222 COVID-19 vaccine. The data were produced by immunoSEQ multiplex PCR, yet TCRdb's version contains in-frame clones alone and is incomplete. The repertoire holds 110,000 or so clones, with about 88% as singletons. Sample: peripheral blood, taken on day 0 of AZD1222 vaccination. Every receptor here comes from an adult in good health.

This clone was observed a single time. This sequence joins TRBV30 and TRBJ1-2; D is undetermined. This CDR3 is built from 13 residues. Germline CDR1 GTSNPN, CDR2 SVGIG (reference sequence). V dropped 2 bases and J dropped 8 bases, with 15 bases sitting between them. In DNA form, the CDR3 reads TGTGCCTGGAGTTTCTCACTGACGGGGGGCTACACCTTC. Amino acids: CAWSFSLTGGYTF. The full variable domain, completed using reference TRBV30 and TRBJ1-2, is SQTIHQWPATLVQPVGSPLSLECTVEGTSNPNLYWYRQAAGRGLQLLFYSVGIGQISSEVPQNLSASRPQDRQFILSSKKLLLSDSGFYLCAWSFSLTGGYTFGSGTRLTVV.

J is TRBJ1-2 and V is TRBV24-1, with no clear D. CDR1 and CDR2 from the germline V gene are KGHDR and SFDVKD. This CDR3 contains 12 residues. Trimming shortened V by 7 bases and J by 2 bases, and 7 bases separated the two germline ends. The CDR3 reads CATRGPNYGYTF. For the CDR3, the DNA is TGTGCCACCAGGGGCCCCAACTATGGCTACACCTTC.

CDR3 sequence (DNA): TGTGCCACCAGGGCAGGACAAGGAGAAAAACTGTTTTTT. Amino acids: CATRAGQGEKLFF. This chain joins TRBV24-1 and TRBJ1-4, with TRBD1 as a possible D gene (5 bases). The V end lost 7 bases, the J end lost 8 bases, and 13 bases lay between the germline ends. The CDR3 runs to 13 residues. The germline CDR1 and CDR2 sequences are KGHDR and SFDVKD.

The J gene is TRBJ2-5, the V gene TRBV9, with D possibly TRBD1 on 5 matching bases. V lost 0 bases and J 2 bases, leaving 5 bases between the germline ends. Germline V gene lookup returns CDR1 SGDLS and CDR2 YYNGEE. This CDR3 region has 13 residues. The CDR3 sequence is CASSVGQQETQYF. The CDR3 region has the DNA TGTGCCAGCAGCGTAGGACAGCAAGAGACCCAGTACTTC.

The chain uses TRBV10-3 and TRBJ2-7, with TRBD1 identical over 10 bases. J gave up 6 bases and V 3 bases, and 8 bases lay outside the gene matches. Germline CDR1 ENHRY, CDR2 SYGVKD. The CDR3 is made up of 15 amino acids. This CDR3 reads CAISDYGQGGGEQYF. CDR3 coding DNA: TGTGCCATCAGTGATTATGGACAGGGGGGCGGCGAGCAGTACTTC.

This clone was seen a handful of times. V usage is TRBV19 and J usage is TRBJ1-1; TRBD1 might be the D (5 bases). Germline loops: CDR1 LNHDA, CDR2 SQIVND (reference sequence). V shed 7 bases and J shed 1 base, with 16 bases lying between them. The CDR3 spans 15 residues. In DNA, the CDR3 is TGTGCCAGTACTGCCCGGGACGCCCCGAACACTGAAGCTTTCTTT. Protein: CASTARDAPNTEAFF.

CDR3 protein: CASSPFRNNNEQFF. CDR3 bases: TGTGCCAGCAGCCCTTTCCGGAATAACAATGAGCAGTTCTTC. The chain has TRBV7-9 and TRBJ2-1, with D unclear. The V end lost 5 bases, the J end lost 5 bases, and 13 bases lay between the germline ends. Germline V CDR1 and CDR2: SEHNR, FQNEAQ (reference sequence). The CDR3 has 14 residues.

The rearrangement joins TRBV25-1 to TRBJ1-1; D possibly corresponds to TRBD1 (5 bases). This CDR3 is built from 15 residues. Trimming took off 8 bases at V and 1 base at J, with 17 bases between the two ends. Germline V gives CDR1 MGHDK, CDR2 SYGVNS. The CDR3 bases are TGTGCCAGCCGTTTAGCGGACAAGAGGAACACTGAAGCTTTCTTT. The encoded protein is CASRLADKRNTEAFF.

This clone has a handful of counts. V gene TRBV27 combines with J gene TRBJ2-3, with a weak D call TRBD2 (6 bases). Trimming cost V 8 bases and J 6 bases, with 18 bases left between them. CDR3 length: 14 residues. Germline V gene sequence: CDR1 MNHEY, CDR2 SMNVEV (reference sequence). The CDR3 nucleotides read TGTGCCAGCTCTCGGGACTTTCGGGCCGATACGCAGTATTTT. Translation gives CASSRDFRADTQYF.

This chain uses TRBV3-1 (or the pseudogene TRBV3-2) with TRBJ2-7; a possible D gene is TRBD1 (5 bases). The CDR3 runs 14 residues. The V end was cut by 4 bases, the J end by 1 base, with 11 bases between. Germline assignment: CDR1 LGHDT and CDR2 YNNKEL (reference sequence). This chain's CDR3 is CASSLWTFSYEQYF. CDR3 coding DNA: TGTGCCAGCAGCCTTTGGACATTTTCCTACGAGCAGTACTTC.

V and J are TRBV19 and TRBJ1-1; D possibly corresponds to TRBD1 (6 bases). CDR1 LNHDA and CDR2 SQIVND come from the germline V gene (reference sequence). The length of the CDR3 is 14 residues. V was pared by 5 bases and J by 3 bases, with 13 bases between. CDR3 nucleotides: TGTGCCAGTAGTCCACAGGGTCGGGACACTGAAGCTTTCTTT. Amino acids: CASSPQGRDTEAFF.

This clone was detected only a few times. This chain joins TRBV7-9 and TRBJ1-6; D is perhaps TRBD1 (6 bases). The CDR3 consists of 16 residues. The germline gives CDR1 SEHNR, CDR2 FQNEAQ (reference sequence). V was trimmed by 5 bases and J by 9 bases, leaving 20 bases between them. CDR3 region: CASSQRQVSSGSPLHF. CDR3 in DNA: TGTGCCAGCAGCCAACGACAGGTCTCCTCGGGTTCACCCCTCCACTTT. Full variable domain (outside the CDR3, taken from reference TRBV7-9 and TRBJ1-6): DTGVSQNPRHKITKRGQNVTFRCDPISEHNRLYWYRQTLGQGPEFLTYFQNEAQLEKSRLLSDRFSAERPKGSFSTLEIQRTEQGDSAMYLCASSQRQVSSGSPLHFGNGTRLTVT.

The rearrangement links TRBV28 to TRBJ2-1; either TRBD1 or TRBD2 may supply D (5 bases each). This CDR3 is built from 18 residues. The V gene's germline CDR1 is MDHEN and CDR2 SYDVKM. Trimming cost V 6 bases and J 2 bases, with 23 bases left between them. The CDR3 sequence is CASSNPIGGVGTYNEQFF. The CDR3 bases are TGTGCCAGCAGCAATCCCATTGGGGGAGTAGGGACCTACAATGAGCAGTTCTTC.

A few counts support this clone. The CDR3 sequence: CASSHGDTGGNEQYF. CDR3 nucleotides: TGTGCCAGCAGCCACGGGGACACCGGGGGCAACGAGCAGTACTTC. This chain connects TRBV6-5 to TRBJ2-7; D possibly matches TRBD1 or TRBD2 (6 bases each). Germline V gene data show CDR1 as MNHEY and CDR2 as SVGAGI. The CDR3 loop spans 15 amino acids. V dropped 6 bases and J dropped 5 bases, with 20 bases sitting between them.

The rearrangement joins TRBV6-5 to TRBJ1-2, with D possibly TRBD1 on 5 matching bases. V was shortened by 9 bases and J by 4 bases, with 15 bases between the two germline ends. The CDR3 consists of 13 residues. The germline gives CDR1 MNHEY, CDR2 SVGAGI. CDR3 nucleotide sequence: TGTGCCAGTTCTTGGGACGGATCCTATGGCTACACCTTC. As protein: CASSWDGSYGYTF.

This rearrangement joins TRBV5-6 to TRBJ2-3; D could derive from TRBD1 or TRBD2 (5 bases each). This CDR3 has 14 amino acids. Germline CDR1 and CDR2: SGHDT and YYEEEE. V shed 4 bases and J shed 6 bases, with 15 bases lying between them. The CDR3 loop is CASSVGRITDTQYF. The CDR3 DNA reads as TGTGCCAGCAGCGTGGGACGGATCACGGATACGCAGTATTTT.

The V call is TRBV28, the J call TRBJ1-1; 8 nucleotides align to TRBD1. V lost 7 bases, J lost 4 bases, and 11 bases stayed unmatched. The CDR3 has 15 residues. Looked up from germline, CDR1 is MDHEN and CDR2 is SYDVKM. The CDR3 protein is CASNKQGDWGTEAFF. CDR3 DNA: TGTGCCAGCAATAAACAGGGGGACTGGGGCACTGAAGCTTTCTTT. Drawing the rest from reference TRBV28 and TRBJ1-1, the complete variable domain is DVKVTQSSRYLVKRTGEKVFLECVQDMDHENMFWYRQDPGLGLRLIYFSYDVKMKEKGDIPEGYSVSREKKERFSLILESASTNQTSMYLCASNKQGDWGTEAFFGQGTRLTVV.

The V and J genes are TRBV5-4 and TRBJ2-2; D ambiguous. Trimming left V 2 bases short and J 5 bases short, with 7 bases between. In germline, CDR1 is SGHNT, CDR2 YYREEE (reference sequence). There are 13 residues in the CDR3. The CDR3 nucleotides are TGTGCCAGCAGCTTCCGGGTGACCGGGGAGCTGTTTTTT. Protein sequence: CASSFRVTGELFF.

The rearrangement links TRBV30 to TRBJ2-2, with D perhaps TRBD1 or TRBD2 (5 bases each). The CDR3 is 15 amino acids. The V gene's germline CDR1 is GTSNPN and CDR2 SVGIG (reference sequence). V lost 0 bases and J lost 3, with 11 bases in between. CDR3 DNA sequence: TGTGCCTGGAGTGTACTCCTGGGGGACACCGGGGAGCTGTTTTTT. Residues: CAWSVLLGDTGELFF.

This clone was seen a single time. The CDR3 DNA reads as TGCGCCAGCAGCTTCACCTCGGGCAGGGCCTCTGAAGCTTTCTTT. It yields the protein CASSFTSGRASEAFF. The chain couples TRBV5-1 to TRBJ1-1; D might be TRBD1 (5 bases). With 2 bases removed from V and 6 bases from J, the gap between germline ends came to 17 bases. Germline loops: CDR1 SGHRS, CDR2 YFSETQ. This CDR3 contains 15 residues.

This chain joins TRBV19 and TRBJ2-7, with 13 bases that match TRBD2. This CDR3 contains 18 residues. Germline loops: CDR1 LNHDA, CDR2 SQIVND (reference sequence). After removal of 10 bases from V and 2 bases from J, the junction contained 17 bases not matched to a gene. CDR3 sequence: CATPIGLAGEGVPYEQYV. The CDR3 DNA is TGTGCCACTCCGATCGGACTAGCGGGAGAGGGGGTTCCCTACGAGCAGTACGTC.